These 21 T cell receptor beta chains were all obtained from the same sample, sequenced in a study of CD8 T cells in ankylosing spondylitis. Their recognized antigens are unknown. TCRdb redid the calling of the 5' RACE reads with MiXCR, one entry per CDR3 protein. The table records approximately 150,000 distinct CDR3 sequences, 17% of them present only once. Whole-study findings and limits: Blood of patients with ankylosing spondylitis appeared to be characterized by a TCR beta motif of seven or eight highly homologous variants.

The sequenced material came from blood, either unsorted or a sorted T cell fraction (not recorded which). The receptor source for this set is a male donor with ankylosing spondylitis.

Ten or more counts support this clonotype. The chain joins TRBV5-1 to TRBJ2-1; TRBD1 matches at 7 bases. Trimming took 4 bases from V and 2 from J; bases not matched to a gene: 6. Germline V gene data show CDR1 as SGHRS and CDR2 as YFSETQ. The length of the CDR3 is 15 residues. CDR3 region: CASSLRQGTYNEQFF. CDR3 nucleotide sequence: TGCGCCAGCAGCCTTAGACAGGGTACCTACAATGAGCAGTTCTTC.

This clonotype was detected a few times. The CDR3 nucleotides read TGTGCCAGCAGCGTAGGAGGGACTAGCGGGAGTGATGAGCAGTTCTTC. This gives the protein CASSVGGTSGSDEQFF. The chain links TRBV9 to TRBJ2-1, with 14 bases that match TRBD2. V lost 0 bases and J lost 8; bases outside the gene matches: 4. Germline V gene sequence: CDR1 SGDLS, CDR2 YYNGEE. This CDR3 region has 16 residues.

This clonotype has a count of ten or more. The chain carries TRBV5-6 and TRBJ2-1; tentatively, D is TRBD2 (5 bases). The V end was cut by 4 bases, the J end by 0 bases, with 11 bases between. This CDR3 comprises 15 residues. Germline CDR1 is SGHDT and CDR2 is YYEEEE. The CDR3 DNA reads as TGTGCCAGCAGCGGCGGGTGGAGCTCCTACAATGAGCAGTTCTTC. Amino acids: CASSGGWSSYNEQFF.

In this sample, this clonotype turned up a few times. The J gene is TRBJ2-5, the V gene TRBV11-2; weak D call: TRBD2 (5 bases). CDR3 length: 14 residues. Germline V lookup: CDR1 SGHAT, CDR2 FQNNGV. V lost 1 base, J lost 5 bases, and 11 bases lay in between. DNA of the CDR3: TGTGCCAGCAGCTTAGGAGGCGGGTGGGAGACCCAGTACTTC. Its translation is CASSLGGGWETQYF.

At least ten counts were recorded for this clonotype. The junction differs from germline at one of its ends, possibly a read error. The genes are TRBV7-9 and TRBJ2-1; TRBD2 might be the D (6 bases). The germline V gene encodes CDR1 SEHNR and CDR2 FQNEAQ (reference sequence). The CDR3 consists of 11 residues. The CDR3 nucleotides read TGCGCCAGCAGTCCGGGAGTTGAGCAGTTCTTC. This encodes CASSPGVEQFF.

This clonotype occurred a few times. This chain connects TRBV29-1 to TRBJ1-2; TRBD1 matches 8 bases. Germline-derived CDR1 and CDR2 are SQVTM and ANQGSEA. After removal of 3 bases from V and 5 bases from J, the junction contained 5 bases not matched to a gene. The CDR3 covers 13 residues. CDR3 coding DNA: TGCAGCGTTGAGGCAGGGGGCGTTTATGGCTACACCTTC. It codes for CSVEAGGVYGYTF.

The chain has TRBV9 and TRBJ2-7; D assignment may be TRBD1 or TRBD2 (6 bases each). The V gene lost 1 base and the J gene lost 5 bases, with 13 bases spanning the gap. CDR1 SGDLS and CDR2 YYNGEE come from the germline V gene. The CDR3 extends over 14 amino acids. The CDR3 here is CASSVWGAKDEQYF. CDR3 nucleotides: TGTGCCAGCAGCGTATGGGGGGCTAAAGACGAGCAGTACTTC.

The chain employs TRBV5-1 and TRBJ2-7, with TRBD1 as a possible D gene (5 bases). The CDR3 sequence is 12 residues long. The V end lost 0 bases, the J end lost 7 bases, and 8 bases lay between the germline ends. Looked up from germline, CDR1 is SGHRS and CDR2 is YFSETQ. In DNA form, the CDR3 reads TGCGCCAGCAGCTTGGCCCAGGGAGAGCAGTACTTC. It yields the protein CASSLAQGEQYF.

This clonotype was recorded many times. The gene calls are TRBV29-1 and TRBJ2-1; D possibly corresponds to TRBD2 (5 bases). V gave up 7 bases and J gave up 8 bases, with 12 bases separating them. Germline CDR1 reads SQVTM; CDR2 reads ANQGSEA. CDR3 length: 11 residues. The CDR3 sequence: CSADYGHEQFF. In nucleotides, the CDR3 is TGCAGCGCTGACTATGGGCATGAGCAGTTCTTC.

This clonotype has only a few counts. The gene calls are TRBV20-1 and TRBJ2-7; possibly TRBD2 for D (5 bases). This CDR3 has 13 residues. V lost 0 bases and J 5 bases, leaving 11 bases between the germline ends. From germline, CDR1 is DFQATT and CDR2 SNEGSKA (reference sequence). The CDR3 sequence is CSAREGSLDEQYF. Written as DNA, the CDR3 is TGCAGTGCTAGAGAGGGGAGTCTGGACGAGCAGTACTTC.

DNA of the CDR3: TGTGCCAGCAGCTTGACAGGGAAGGACGAGCAGTACTTC. Its protein is CASSLTGKDEQYF. This rearrangement joins TRBV13 to TRBJ2-7; TRBD1 aligns across 7 bases. The CDR3 consists of 13 residues. Trimming at V came to 3 bases and at J to 5 bases, leaving 4 bases not matched to a gene. Germline-derived CDR1 and CDR2 are PRHDT and FYEKMQ (reference sequence).

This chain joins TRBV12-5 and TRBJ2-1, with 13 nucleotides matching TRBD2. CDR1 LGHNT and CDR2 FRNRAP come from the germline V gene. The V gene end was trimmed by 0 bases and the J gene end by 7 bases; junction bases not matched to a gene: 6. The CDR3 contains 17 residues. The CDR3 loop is CASGLVQGLAGVNEQFF. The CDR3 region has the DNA TGTGCTAGTGGTTTGGTACAAGGACTAGCGGGAGTTAATGAGCAGTTCTTC.

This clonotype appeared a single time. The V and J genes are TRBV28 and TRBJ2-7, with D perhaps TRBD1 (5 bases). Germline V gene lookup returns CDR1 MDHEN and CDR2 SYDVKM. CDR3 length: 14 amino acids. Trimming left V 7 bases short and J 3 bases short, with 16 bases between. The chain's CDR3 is CASTTFRVFYEQYF. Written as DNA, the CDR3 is TGTGCCAGCACCACTTTCAGGGTTTTCTACGAGCAGTACTTC.

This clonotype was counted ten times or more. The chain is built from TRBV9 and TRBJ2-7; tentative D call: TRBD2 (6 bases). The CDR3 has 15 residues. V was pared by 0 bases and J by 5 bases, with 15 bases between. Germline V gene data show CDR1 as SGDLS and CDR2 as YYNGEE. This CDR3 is CASSVEPGSGDEQYF. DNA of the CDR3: TGTGCCAGCAGCGTAGAACCCGGGAGTGGTGACGAGCAGTACTTC.

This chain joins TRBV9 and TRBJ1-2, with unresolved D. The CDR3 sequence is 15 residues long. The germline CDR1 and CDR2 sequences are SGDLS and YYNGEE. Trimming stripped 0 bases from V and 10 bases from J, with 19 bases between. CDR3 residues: CASSVGEDSSYFYTF. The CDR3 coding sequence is TGTGCCAGCAGCGTAGGGGAGGACTCCTCCTATTTCTACACCTTC.

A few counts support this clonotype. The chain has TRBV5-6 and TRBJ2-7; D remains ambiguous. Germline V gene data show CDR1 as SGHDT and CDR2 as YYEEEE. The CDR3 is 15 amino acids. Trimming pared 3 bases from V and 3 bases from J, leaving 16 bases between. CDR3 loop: CASSSGPGLGYEQYF. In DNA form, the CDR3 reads TGTGCCAGCAGCTCTGGTCCGGGTTTAGGCTACGAGCAGTACTTC. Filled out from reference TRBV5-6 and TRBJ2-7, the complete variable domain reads DAGVTQSPTHLIKTRGQQVTLRCSPKSGHDTVSWYQQALGQGPQFIFQYYEEEERQRGNFPDRFSGHQFPNYSSELNVNALLLGDSALYLCASSSGPGLGYEQYFGPGTRLTVT.

CDR3 in amino acids: CSVEFQGIYNEQFF. For the CDR3, the DNA is TGCAGCGTTGAGTTCCAGGGGATATACAATGAGCAGTTCTTC. This chain uses TRBV29-1 with TRBJ2-1, with TRBD1 as a possible D gene (6 bases). CDR3 length: 14 residues. The ends were cut back, 3 bases at V and 4 bases at J, with 13 bases in the middle. Germline V gene sequence: CDR1 SQVTM, CDR2 ANQGSEA.

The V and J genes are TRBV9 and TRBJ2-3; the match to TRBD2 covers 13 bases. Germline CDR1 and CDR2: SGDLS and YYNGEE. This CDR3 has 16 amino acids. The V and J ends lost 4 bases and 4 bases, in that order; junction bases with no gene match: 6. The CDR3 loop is CASSPPGLAGPDTQYF. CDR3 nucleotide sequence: TGTGCCAGCAGCCCGCCGGGACTAGCGGGACCAGATACGCAGTATTTT. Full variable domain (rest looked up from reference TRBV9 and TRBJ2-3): DSGVTQTPKHLITATGQRVTLRCSPRSGDLSVYWYQQSLDQGLQFLIQYYNGEERAKGNILERFSAQQFPDLHSELNLSSLELGDSALYFCASSPPGLAGPDTQYFGPGTRLTVL.

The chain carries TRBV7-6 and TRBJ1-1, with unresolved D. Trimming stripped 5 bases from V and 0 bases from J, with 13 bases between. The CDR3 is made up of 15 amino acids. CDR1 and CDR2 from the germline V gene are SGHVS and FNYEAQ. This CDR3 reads CASSRPWAMNTEAFF. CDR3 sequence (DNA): TGTGCCAGCAGCCGCCCCTGGGCTATGAACACTGAAGCTTTCTTT.

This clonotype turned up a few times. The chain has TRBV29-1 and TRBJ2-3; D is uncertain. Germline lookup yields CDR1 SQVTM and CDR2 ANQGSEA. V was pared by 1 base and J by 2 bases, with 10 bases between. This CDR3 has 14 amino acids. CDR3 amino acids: CSVEVAGPTDTQYF. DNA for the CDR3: TGCAGCGTTGAAGTGGCCGGGCCCACAGATACGCAGTATTTT.

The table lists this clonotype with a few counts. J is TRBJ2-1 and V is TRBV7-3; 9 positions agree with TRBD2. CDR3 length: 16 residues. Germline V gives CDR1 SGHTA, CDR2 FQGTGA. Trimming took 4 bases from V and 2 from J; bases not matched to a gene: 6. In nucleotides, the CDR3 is TGTGCCAGCAGCTCCTATAGCGGGAGTCCCTACAATGAGCAGTTCTTC. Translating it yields CASSSYSGSPYNEQFF.